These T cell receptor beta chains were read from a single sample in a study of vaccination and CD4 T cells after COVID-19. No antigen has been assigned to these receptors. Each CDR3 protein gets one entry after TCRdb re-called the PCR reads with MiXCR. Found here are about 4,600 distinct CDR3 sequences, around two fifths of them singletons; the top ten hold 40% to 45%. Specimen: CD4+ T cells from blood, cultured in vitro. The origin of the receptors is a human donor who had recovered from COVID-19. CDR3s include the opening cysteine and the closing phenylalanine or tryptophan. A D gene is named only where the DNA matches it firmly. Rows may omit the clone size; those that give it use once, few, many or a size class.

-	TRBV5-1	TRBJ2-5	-	CASSSGRAVTETQYF	TGCGCCAGCAGCTCCGGGCGAGCGGTCACGGAGACCCAGTACTTC
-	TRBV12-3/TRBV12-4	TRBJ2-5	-	CASSLWAALETQYF	TGTGCCAGCAGTTTATGGGCGGCTCTGGAGACCCAGTACTTC
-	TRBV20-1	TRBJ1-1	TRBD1	CSAYVTGGTEAFF	TGCAGTGCTTATGTTACAGGGGGCACTGAAGCTTTCTTT
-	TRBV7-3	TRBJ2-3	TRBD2	CASSRLAGGPGTRADTQYF	TGTGCCAGCAGCCGACTAGCGGGAGGGCCGGGAACAAGGGCAGATACGCAGTATTTT
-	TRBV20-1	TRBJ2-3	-	CSAHGSAVLTDTQYF	TGCAGTGCTCACGGGTCTGCGGTCCTCACAGATACGCAGTATTTT
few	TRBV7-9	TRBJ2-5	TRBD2	CASTPVGGETQYF	TGTGCCAGCACCCCAGTGGGGGGGGAGACCCAGTACTTC
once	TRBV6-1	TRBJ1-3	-	CASSDSSRNTIYF	TGTGCCAGCAGCGACAGCTCGAGAAACACCATATATTTT
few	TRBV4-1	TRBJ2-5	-	CASSQDEAGETQYF	TGCGCCAGCAGCCAAGATGAGGCGGGGGAGACCCAGTACTTC
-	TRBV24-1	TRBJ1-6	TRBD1	CATSDSRQGASSPLHF	TGTGCCACCAGTGACTCGCGACAGGGGGCTAGTTCACCCCTCCACTTT
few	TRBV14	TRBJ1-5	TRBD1	CASSLTGPNQPQHF	TGTGCCAGCAGCCTGACAGGGCCCAATCAGCCCCAGCATTTT
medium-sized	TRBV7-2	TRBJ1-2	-	CASSHIYNRQTNYGYTF	TGTGCCAGCAGCCATATCTACAACAGGCAAACTAACTATGGCTACACCTTC
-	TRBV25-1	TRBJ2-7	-	CASRTTGSYEQYF	TGTGCCAGCAGGACTACAGGGTCCTACGAGCAGTACTTC
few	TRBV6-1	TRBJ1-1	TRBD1	CASTFPQGPRMNTEAFF	TGTGCCAGCACCTTCCCACAGGGGCCCAGGATGAACACTGAAGCTTTCTTT
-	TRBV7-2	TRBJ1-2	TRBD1	CAGSSKTGSYGYTF	TGTGCCGGCAGCTCAAAGACAGGGTCCTATGGCTACACCTTC
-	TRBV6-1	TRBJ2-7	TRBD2	CASSVRAGEYEQYF	TGTGCCAGCAGTGTGCGAGCGGGGGAATACGAGCAGTACTTC
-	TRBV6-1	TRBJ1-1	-	CASKRNSDTEAFF	TGTGCCAGCAAGAGGAATTCGGACACTGAAGCTTTCTTT
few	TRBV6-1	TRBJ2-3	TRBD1	CASSTGQGAGDTQYF	TGTGCCAGCAGTACAGGACAGGGGGCGGGAGATACGCAGTATTTT
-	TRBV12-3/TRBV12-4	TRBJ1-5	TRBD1	CASSHRDRDQPQHF	TGTGCCAGCAGCCACCGGGACAGAGATCAGCCCCAGCATTTT
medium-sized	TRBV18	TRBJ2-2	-	CASSPWSGTGELFF	TGTGCCAGCTCACCTTGGTCTGGGACCGGGGAGCTGTTTTTT
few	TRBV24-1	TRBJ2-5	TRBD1	CATSEPTGEETQYF	TGTGCCACCAGTGAGCCGACAGGGGAAGAGACCCAGTACTTC
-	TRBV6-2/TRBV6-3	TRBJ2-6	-	CASRPTGSRSGANVLTF	TGTGCCAGCAGACCCACAGGATCTCGCTCTGGGGCCAACGTCCTGACTTTC
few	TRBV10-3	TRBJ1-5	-	CATVQGLSNQPQHF	TGTGCCACAGTTCAAGGGTTAAGTAATCAGCCCCAGCATTTT
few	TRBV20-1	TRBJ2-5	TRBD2	CSAGTSGGETQYF	TGCAGTGCGGGGACTAGCGGGGGAGAGACCCAGTACTTC
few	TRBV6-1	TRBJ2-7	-	CASSEAGAFYEQYF	TGTGCCAGCAGTGAAGCGGGAGCGTTCTACGAGCAGTACTTC
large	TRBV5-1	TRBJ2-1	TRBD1	CASSLQGAPSYNEQFF	TGCGCCAGCAGCTTGCAGGGGGCCCCCTCCTACAATGAGCAGTTCTTC
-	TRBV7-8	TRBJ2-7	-	CASSSGLDYEQYF	TGTGCCAGCAGCTCCGGACTTGACTACGAGCAGTACTTC
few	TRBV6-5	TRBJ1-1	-	CASSYSPGYSEAFF	TGTGCCAGCAGTTACTCCCCAGGGTATAGTGAAGCTTTCTTT
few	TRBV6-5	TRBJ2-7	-	CASSYTLVRGAFYEQYF	TGTGCCAGCAGTTACACCCTCGTCCGGGGCGCATTCTACGAGCAGTACTTC
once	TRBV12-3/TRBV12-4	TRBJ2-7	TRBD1	CASTYRGEQYF	TGTGCCAGCACCTACAGGGGCGAGCAGTACTTC
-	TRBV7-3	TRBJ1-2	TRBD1	CASSLTGQGIYGYTF	TGTGCCAGCAGCTTAACGGGACAGGGCATCTATGGCTACACCTTC
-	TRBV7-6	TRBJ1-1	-	CASSLPWGRDTEAFF	TGTGCCAGCAGCTTACCCTGGGGGCGCGACACTGAAGCTTTCTTT